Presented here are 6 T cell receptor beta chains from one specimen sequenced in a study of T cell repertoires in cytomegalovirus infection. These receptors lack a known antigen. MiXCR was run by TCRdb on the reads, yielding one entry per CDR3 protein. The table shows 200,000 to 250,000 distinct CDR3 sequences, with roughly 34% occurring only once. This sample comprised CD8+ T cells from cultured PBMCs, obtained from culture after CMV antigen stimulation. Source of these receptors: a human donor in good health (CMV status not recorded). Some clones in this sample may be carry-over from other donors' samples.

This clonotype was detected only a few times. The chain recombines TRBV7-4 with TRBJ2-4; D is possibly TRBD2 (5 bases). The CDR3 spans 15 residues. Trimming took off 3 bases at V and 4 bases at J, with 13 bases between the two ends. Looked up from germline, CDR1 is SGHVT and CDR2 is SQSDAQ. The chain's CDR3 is CASSFRTGSKNIQYF. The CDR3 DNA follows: TGTGCCAGCAGCTTTCGGACTGGGTCTAAAAACATTCAGTACTTC.

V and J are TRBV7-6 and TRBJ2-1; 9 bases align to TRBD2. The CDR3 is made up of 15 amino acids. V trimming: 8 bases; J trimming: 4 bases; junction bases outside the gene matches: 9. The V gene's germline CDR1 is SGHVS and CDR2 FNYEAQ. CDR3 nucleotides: TGTGCCAGCGTTAGGGGCGGGGGGGCTTACAATGAGCAGTTCTTC. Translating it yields CASVRGGGAYNEQFF.

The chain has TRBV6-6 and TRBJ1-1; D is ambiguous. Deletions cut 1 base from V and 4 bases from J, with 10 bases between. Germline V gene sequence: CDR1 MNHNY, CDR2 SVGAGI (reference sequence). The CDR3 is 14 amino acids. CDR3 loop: CASSYFRSGTEAFF. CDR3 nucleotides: TGTGCCAGCAGTTACTTCCGGAGTGGCACTGAAGCTTTCTTT.

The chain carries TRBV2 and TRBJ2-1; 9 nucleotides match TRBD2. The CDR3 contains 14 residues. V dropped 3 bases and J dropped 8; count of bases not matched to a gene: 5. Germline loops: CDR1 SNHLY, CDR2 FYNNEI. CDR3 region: CASSDIGGGDEQFF. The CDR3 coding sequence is TGTGCCAGCAGTGATATCGGCGGGGGGGATGAGCAGTTCTTC.

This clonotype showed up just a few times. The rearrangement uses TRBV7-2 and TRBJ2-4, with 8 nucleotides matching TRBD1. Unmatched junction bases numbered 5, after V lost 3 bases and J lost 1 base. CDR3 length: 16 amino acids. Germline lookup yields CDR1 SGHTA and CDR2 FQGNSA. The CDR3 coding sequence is TGTGCCAGCAGCTTGGGACAGGTTGTCGCCAAAAACATTCAGTACTTC. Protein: CASSLGQVVAKNIQYF.

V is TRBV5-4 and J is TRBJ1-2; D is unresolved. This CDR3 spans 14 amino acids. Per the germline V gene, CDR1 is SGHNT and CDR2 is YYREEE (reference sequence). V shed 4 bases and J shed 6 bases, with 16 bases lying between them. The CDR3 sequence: CASSLGEMPNGYTF. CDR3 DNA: TGTGCCAGCAGCCTGGGAGAGATGCCGAATGGCTACACCTTC.